This entry lists 11 T cell receptor beta chains sequenced from one sample in a study of cytomegalovirus exposure and HLA in healthy donors. PCR involved 60 Vbeta and 13 Jbeta primers. This table comes from immunoSEQ multiplex PCR, and its TCRdb copy is limited to in-frame clones, with some not included. The sample has under 150,000 clones, about 80% seen once. The sequencing input was PBMCs. The receptors derive from a man aged 25 to 40 in good health and CMV-seropositive.

The V call is TRBV6-5, the J call TRBJ1-4; 8 nucleotides align to TRBD1. There are 15 residues in the CDR3. Unmatched junction bases numbered 8, after V lost 7 bases and J lost 4 bases. The V gene's germline CDR1 is MNHEY and CDR2 SVGAGI. The CDR3 here is CASKKQGVNNEKLFF. Written as DNA, the CDR3 is TGTGCCAGCAAGAAACAGGGGGTCAATAATGAAAAACTGTTTTTT.

This clone was seen a single time. The chain employs TRBV5-1 and TRBJ1-2; D unclear. The CDR3 has 13 amino acids. The germline gives CDR1 SGHRS, CDR2 YFSETQ. Trimming took 0 bases from V and 3 from J, leaving 6 bases between them. CDR3 residues: CASSLDSYYGYTF. For the CDR3, the DNA is TGCGCCAGCAGCTTGGACAGCTACTATGGCTACACCTTC.

This clone was observed a single time. The J gene is TRBJ2-7, the V gene TRBV18; 9 bases align to TRBD1. J gave up 2 bases and V 4 bases, and 6 bases lay outside the gene matches. The CDR3 is 15 amino acids. Germline V gene lookup returns CDR1 KGHSH and CDR2 LQKENI. The CDR3 coding sequence is TGTGCCAGCTCACTTGGACAGGGGATAACCTACGAGCAGTACTTC. It encodes CASSLGQGITYEQYF.

Turning to this clone: This CDR3 is also generated by other DNA sequences in the sample. J is TRBJ2-7 and V is TRBV5-6; TRBD1 is a possible D gene (6 bases). CDR1 is SGHDT and CDR2 is YYEEEE in the germline V gene. The CDR3 spans 12 residues. Trimming stripped 2 bases from V and 5 bases from J, with 8 bases between. Here the CDR3 reads CASSLQGDEQYF. CDR3 DNA: TGTGCCAGCAGCTTACAGGGCGACGAGCAGTACTTC.

The chain combines TRBV21-1 with TRBJ2-3; TRBD2 is taken as the D call from the table, unchecked against the DNA. TRBV21-1 is a pseudogene. This CDR3 is 17 amino acids long. This CDR3 is CASSKSGSLAGPDTQYF. CDR3 bases: TGTGCCAGCAGCAAATCCGGGAGCCTAGCGGGGCCAGATACGCAGTATTTT.

J is TRBJ2-6 and V is TRBV4-2; 9 bases line up with TRBD2. This CDR3 is 18 amino acids long. Germline values: CDR1 LGHNA, CDR2 YNFKEQ. With 3 bases clipped from V and 2 bases from J, the junction kept 8 bases outside the gene matches. Written as DNA, the CDR3 is TGTGCCAGCAGCCAGTCTAGCGGGACCACCCCTGGGGCCAACGTCCTGACTTTC. Translation: CASSQSSGTTPGANVLTF.

The chain has TRBV6-6 and TRBJ1-5; the D is unclear. CDR1 is MNHNY, CDR2 SVGAGI, per germline (reference sequence). Between the trimmed V and J ends, which lost 5 bases and 0 bases, there was a span of 11 bases. The CDR3 has 15 amino acids. The CDR3 DNA follows: TGTGCCAGCAGTCAAGGAGTTTATAGCAATCAGCCCCAGCATTTT. Its protein is CASSQGVYSNQPQHF.

J is TRBJ2-7 and V is TRBV7-7; 7 bases match TRBD2. Trimming at V came to 5 bases and at J to 5 bases, leaving 12 bases not matched to a gene. This CDR3 has 15 residues. CDR1 is SSHAT, CDR2 FNYEAQ, per germline (reference sequence). The CDR3 DNA follows: TGTGCCAGCAGCCCCGGGGTCCCCACTAGCGACGAGCAGTACTTC. Encoded protein: CASSPGVPTSDEQYF.

The genes are TRBV5-4 and TRBJ2-1, with TRBD1 identical over 9 bases. The CDR3 is made up of 15 amino acids. V lost 5 bases, J lost 10 bases, and 13 bases stayed unmatched. Germline CDR1 SGHNT, CDR2 YYREEE (reference sequence). In DNA, the CDR3 is TGTGCCAGCAGACGGGACAGGGCCACATCGGACGAGCAGTTCTTC. Its protein is CASRRDRATSDEQFF.

This clone was picked up one time. This chain uses TRBV5-6 with TRBJ2-5; TRBD2 aligns across 12 bases. This CDR3 comprises 17 residues. Germline V gene data show CDR1 as SGHDT and CDR2 as YYEEEE. The V gene end was trimmed by 1 base and the J gene end by 5 bases; junction bases not matched to a gene: 9. The CDR3, as DNA: TGTGCCAGCAGCTTGTACCGGCTAGCGGGAGGGCTGGAGACCCAGTACTTC. This encodes CASSLYRLAGGLETQYF.

This sequence joins TRBV28 and TRBJ1-2; maybe TRBD1 (6 bases). The CDR3 runs 11 residues. The V and J ends lost 7 bases and 5 bases respectively, with 8 bases between them. CDR1 is MDHEN and CDR2 is SYDVKM in the germline V gene. As DNA, the CDR3 is TGTGCCAGCACAGGGGAATATGGCTACACCTTC. It translates to CASTGEYGYTF.